Here is one T cell receptor beta chain with its context. This specimen comes from a study of molecular identifiers for immune sequencing clone quantification. The CDR3 length is 13 residues. Trimming shortened V by 2 bases and J by 5 bases, and 7 bases separated the two germline ends. From germline, CDR1 is MGHRA and CDR2 YSYEKL. TCRdb passed the PCR reads through MiXCR, listing each CDR3 protein once. The sample has about half a million distinct CDR3 sequences; roughly 25% are singletons. As CD8+CD4-CCR7+CD45RA+ cells, naive CD8 T cells were sorted. Sequenced input: naive CD8+ T cells from blood, with Jurkat cell RNA spiked in. Subset noted: FACS-sorted CD8+CD4-CCR7+CD45RA+ naive T cells. This chain uses TRBV4-1 with TRBJ2-1; D is uncertain. This receptor was identified in a human donor in good health. Some libraries in this study had Jurkat cell RNA spiked in. This CDR3 reads CASSQPGDNEQFF. The CDR3 DNA reads TGCGCCAGCAGCCAACCTGGGGACAATGAGCAGTTCTTC.